A single sample gave rise to the 23 T cell receptor beta chains below, sequenced in a study of T cells in Graves' hyperthyroidism and ophthalmopathy. TCR beta CDR3 regions were amplified from RNA transcripts. Researchers ran a first-round RT-PCR on the TCR CDR3 using the HTBI primer set. TCRdb reprocessed the multiplex PCR reads via MiXCR and lists one record per CDR3 protein. In the table there are under 350,000 distinct CDR3 sequences, about an eighth of which are singletons. Input material: blood. The receptor source for this set is a woman aged 40 to 55 with Graves' ophthalmopathy.

The chain uses TRBV20-1 and TRBJ2-1; 14 positions match TRBD2. The CDR3 has 15 amino acids. CDR1 and CDR2 (germline): DFQATT, SNEGSKA (reference sequence). Germline trimming cut 6 bases from V and 13 bases from J; bases unmatched to any gene: 14. CDR3 bases: TGCAGTGCGGTATCCGGGACTAGCGGGGGTTGGCATCAGTTCTTC. Translated: CSAVSGTSGGWHQFF.

This clonotype showed up many times. The chain links TRBV2 to TRBJ2-1; 8 bases fit TRBD2. Trimming took 3 bases from V and 10 from J; bases not matched to a gene: 11. This CDR3 is built from 15 residues. CDR1 is SNHLY and CDR2 is FYNNEI in the germline V gene. The CDR3 sequence: CASSDAAGGPLEQFF. The CDR3 DNA follows: TGTGCCAGCAGTGATGCGGCGGGGGGCCCCCTAGAGCAGTTCTTC.

As concerns this clonotype: A much larger clone differs by one base, so this may be a read error. The gene calls are TRBV11-3 and TRBJ1-1; TRBD1 is a possible D gene (6 bases). Trimming stripped 7 bases from V and 7 bases from J, with 16 bases between. The CDR3 runs 13 residues. Germline V gene data show CDR1 as SGHNT and CDR2 as YENEEA. CDR3 protein: CASKRQGGFEAFF. The CDR3 DNA reads as TGTGCCAGCAAGCGTCAAGGGGGTTTTGAAGCTTTCTTT.

V and J are TRBV20-1 and TRBJ2-3, with D possibly being TRBD1 or TRBD2 (5 bases each). The CDR3 consists of 17 residues. Germline CDR1 DFQATT, CDR2 SNEGSKA (reference sequence). The germline V and J ends were trimmed by 4 bases and 4 bases, with 24 bases remaining between them. CDR3 nucleotides: TGCAGTGCTATAGCGCACAGGTTCCTTAAGGGTGCAGATACGCAGTATTTT. It yields the protein CSAIAHRFLKGADTQYF.

Regarding this clonotype: This sequence may be a read error, since a much larger clone differs from it by one base. The gene calls are TRBV2 and TRBJ2-7; no firm D call. Germline loops: CDR1 SNHLY, CDR2 FYNNEI. This CDR3 has 11 amino acids. V shed 11 bases and J shed 4 bases, with 12 bases lying between them. CDR3 coding DNA: TGTGCCGAGAAAATTGAGTACGAGCAGTACTTC. It is translated as CAEKIEYEQYF.

In its sample, this clonotype was seen many times. The chain combines TRBV19 with TRBJ1-2; D gene uncertain. CDR1 is LNHDA, CDR2 SQIVND, per germline (reference sequence). The CDR3 covers 13 residues. V shed 6 bases and J shed 4 bases, with 12 bases lying between them. The CDR3 DNA follows: TGTGCCAGTAGCCCGGGGAGGGCCTATGGCTACACCTTC. It encodes CASSPGRAYGYTF. The full variable domain, completed using reference TRBV19 and TRBJ1-2, is DGGITQSPKYLFRKEGQNVTLSCEQNLNHDAMYWYRQDPGQGLRLIYYSQIVNDFQKGDIAEGYSVSREKKESFPLTVTSAQKNPTAFYLCASSPGRAYGYTFGSGTRLTVV.

In this sample, this clonotype turned up many times. The V call is TRBV15, the J call TRBJ1-2; 9 bases are shared with TRBD1. The V segment lost 3 bases and the J segment 3 bases; nucleotides outside the gene matches: 2. The CDR3 consists of 14 residues. Germline V gene lookup returns CDR1 LNHNV and CDR2 YYDKDF (reference sequence). Here the CDR3 reads CATSRGDRDYGYTF. As DNA, the CDR3 is TGTGCCACCAGCAGGGGGGACAGGGACTATGGCTACACCTTC.

This clonotype was seen a few times. The chain joins TRBV5-6 to TRBJ2-7, with D possibly being TRBD1 (5 bases). Germline assignment: CDR1 SGHDT and CDR2 YYEEEE. The CDR3 is 15 amino acids. Trimming shortened V by 0 bases and J by 3 bases, and 13 bases separated the two germline ends. The CDR3 DNA reads as TGTGCCAGCAGCTTGGGGGTTACCAGGGACTACGAGCAGTACTTC. It specifies CASSLGVTRDYEQYF.

This clonotype was seen a few times. Given a much more abundant clone one base away, this may be a read error. This chain joins TRBV6-5 and TRBJ2-7; 7 bases line up with TRBD1. The V and J ends lost 2 bases and 6 bases, in that order; junction bases with no gene match: 1. CDR1 and CDR2 from the germline V gene are MNHEY and SVGAGI. There are 12 residues in the CDR3. CDR3: CASSYAGGEQYF. CDR3 coding DNA: TGTGCCAGCAGTTACGCAGGGGGCGAGCAGTACTTC.

This clonotype was observed at least ten times. This chain joins TRBV7-9 and TRBJ2-7; 10 bases agree with TRBD2. This CDR3 spans 16 amino acids. From germline, CDR1 is SEHNR and CDR2 FQNEAQ (reference sequence). The J segment lost 5 bases and the V segment lost 1 base, leaving 8 bases of the junction unmatched. The DNA of the CDR3 is TGTGCCAGCAGCTTAGAGGGAGCGGGGGGGACCGACGAGCAGTACTTC. Residues: CASSLEGAGGTDEQYF.

V gene TRBV2 combines with J gene TRBJ2-6; 7 nucleotides agree with TRBD1. The CDR3 length is 17 residues. J gave up 0 bases and V 6 bases, and 8 bases lay outside the gene matches. Germline V gene lookup returns CDR1 SNHLY and CDR2 FYNNEI. DNA for the CDR3: TGTGCCAGCAGGGGATATAGGGGGCTCTCTGGGGCCAACGTCCTGACTTTC. It is translated as CASRGYRGLSGANVLTF. Using reference TRBV2 and TRBJ2-6 for the parts outside the CDR3, the full variable domain is EPEVTQTPSHQVTQMGQEVILRCVPISNHLYFYWYRQILGQKVEFLVSFYNNEISEKSEIFDDQFSVERPDGSNFTLKIRSTKLEDSAMYFCASRGYRGLSGANVLTFGAGSRLTVL.

This clonotype was seen repeatedly, ten times or more. The rearrangement uses TRBV20-1 and TRBJ2-5; TRBD2 aligns across 11 bases. CDR3 length: 14 amino acids. Germline CDR1 is DFQATT and CDR2 is SNEGSKA (reference sequence). V dropped 6 bases and J dropped 6; count of bases not matched to a gene: 9. The CDR3 loop is CSAVGTSGIKTQYF. In nucleotides, the CDR3 is TGCAGTGCCGTAGGGACTAGCGGTATCAAGACCCAGTACTTC.

Of note for this clonotype: A much larger clone lies one base from this, so it may be a read error. The V and J genes are TRBV3-1 and TRBJ1-1; no reliable D call. This CDR3 is built from 14 residues. Germline V gives CDR1 LGHDT, CDR2 YNNKEL (reference sequence). CDR3 residues: CTSSQVATNTEAFF. CDR3 nucleotide sequence: TGTACCAGCAGCCAAGTGGCCACCAACACTGAAGCTTTCTTT.

In this sample, this clonotype turned up many times. The V and J genes are TRBV6-1 and TRBJ1-6, with TRBD1 matching over 8 bases. The CDR3 loop spans 14 amino acids. Trimming at V came to 7 bases and at J to 9 bases, leaving 8 bases not matched to a gene. Germline V gene sequence: CDR1 MNHNS, CDR2 SASEGT. The chain's CDR3 is CASKQQGDGSPLHF. CDR3 sequence (DNA): TGTGCCAGCAAACAACAGGGGGATGGTTCACCCCTCCACTTT.

The J gene is TRBJ2-3, the V gene TRBV5-4; the D is unclear. The V end lost 4 bases, the J end lost 6 bases, and 15 bases lay between the germline ends. Germline V gene data show CDR1 as SGHNT and CDR2 as YYREEE (reference sequence). The CDR3 spans 14 residues. The CDR3 coding sequence is TGTGCCAGCAGCCCAGCTGGGATCGATGATACGCAGTATTTT. It is translated as CASSPAGIDDTQYF. Together with reference TRBV5-4 and TRBJ2-3, the CDR3 gives the full variable domain: ETGVTQSPTHLIKTRGQQVTLRCSSQSGHNTVSWYQQALGQGPQFIFQYYREEENGRGNFPPRFSGLQFPNYSSELNVNALELDDSALYLCASSPAGIDDTQYFGPGTRLTVL.

This clonotype was observed a few times. V and J are TRBV30 and TRBJ1-1; D unresolved. Looked up from germline, CDR1 is GTSNPN and CDR2 is SVGIG (reference sequence). V lost 8 bases, J lost 1 base, and 11 bases lay in between. The CDR3 covers 12 residues. CDR3 loop: CAVQGRNTEAFF. CDR3 nucleotide sequence: TGTGCCGTTCAAGGTAGGAACACTGAAGCTTTCTTT.

Remarks on this clonotype: This may stem from a read error, because a much larger clone lies one nucleotide away. The CDR3 loop reads CASSPQWENTEALF. The CDR3 DNA follows: TGCGCCAGCAGCCCCCAATGGGAGAACACTGAAGCTCTCTTT. The chain uses TRBV5-1 and TRBJ1-1; no firm D call. Germline values: CDR1 SGHRS, CDR2 YFSETQ. This CDR3 region has 14 residues.

This clonotype appeared many times. The genes are TRBV6-1 and TRBJ1-1; tentatively, D is TRBD1 (6 bases). The length of the CDR3 is 13 residues. CDR1 MNHNS and CDR2 SASEGT come from the germline V gene. V was clipped by 10 bases and J by 8 bases, with 20 bases between them. As DNA, the CDR3 is TGTGCCACCAAAATGCCAACCGGGACAGAAGCTTTCTTT. It codes for CATKMPTGTEAFF.

As for this clonotype: One end of the junction is discordant with germline, which a read error may explain. The chain has TRBV12-3 or TRBV12-4 and TRBJ2-3, with a possible D match to TRBD2 (7 bases). This CDR3 comprises 20 residues. CDR3 protein: CASSQRGAQTRGAKPDAQYF. Written as DNA, the CDR3 is TGTGCCAGCAGTCAAAGAGGGGCCCAGACCCGGGGGGCTAAACCAGATGCGCAGTATTTT.

This clonotype was recorded many times. The CDR3 spells CASSLSGAGEQYF. The CDR3 coding sequence is TGTGCCAGCAGCTTAAGCGGGGCAGGCGAGCAGTACTTC. The chain employs TRBV7-2 and TRBJ2-7, with 7 bases lining up with TRBD2. The J segment lost 6 bases and the V segment lost 2 bases, leaving 4 bases of the junction unmatched. The CDR3 covers 13 residues. Germline V gene data show CDR1 as SGHTA and CDR2 as FQGNSA.

In its sample, this clonotype was seen many times. The chain has TRBV20-1 and TRBJ2-1; D ambiguous. Germline V gives CDR1 DFQATT, CDR2 SNEGSKA (reference sequence). The CDR3 has 14 amino acids. V was cut by 0 bases and J by 3 bases, with 9 bases left in between. The DNA of the CDR3 is TGCAGTGCTAGAGAGGAGCGAAACTACAATGAGCAGTTCTTC. Amino acid sequence: CSAREERNYNEQFF.

The genes are TRBV20-1 and TRBJ1-2, with D possibly TRBD1 on 5 matching bases. This CDR3 is built from 15 residues. Germline-derived CDR1 and CDR2 are DFQATT and SNEGSKA (reference sequence). V was pared by 4 bases and J by 5 bases, with 20 bases between. CDR3 loop: CSAKDQRGSGYGYTF. CDR3 DNA: TGCAGTGCTAAAGATCAAAGGGGCAGTGGGTATGGCTACACCTTC.

The chain links TRBV20-1 to TRBJ2-7, with 8 bases aligning to TRBD2. Germline V lookup: CDR1 DFQATT, CDR2 SNEGSKA (reference sequence). The CDR3 covers 14 residues. J was trimmed by 0 bases and V by 5 bases; bases with no gene match: 6. The CDR3 sequence is CSAVGTRSSYEQYF. CDR3 DNA: TGCAGTGCTGTAGGGACTAGGAGCTCCTACGAGCAGTACTTC.